The clone carrying this T cell receptor beta chain was recorded at least ten times. Antigen: not known. Time point meaning: persistent/refractory GD, antithyroid drugs over 5 years with positive TRAb. Extracted RNA from PBMCs served as the source of the TCR library. Each patient gave approximately 9 milliliters of EDTA-anticoagulated peripheral blood. The V gene's germline CDR1 is SGHTA and CDR2 FQGNSA. Trimming pared 4 bases from V and 4 bases from J, leaving 19 bases between. CDR3 size: 17 residues. The sample is drawn from a study of regulatory T cells in long-lasting Graves disease. Overall study results and limits: Repertoires from persistent disease leaned toward TRBV28, TRBJ1-2 and TRBJ2-5. More public clonotypes were shared by persistent patients (about 3,000) than by new patients (roughly 1,000).

The authors built TCR beta libraries using iRepertoire HTBI primers and Arm-PCR of CDR3 regions. TCRdb reanalysed the multiplex PCR reads using MiXCR and keeps one entry per CDR3 protein. This table holds over 300,000 distinct CDR3 sequences, roughly 21% found once. The source of this sequence is a female donor with Graves disease. J is TRBJ2-2 and V is TRBV7-2; a weak D match, TRBD1 (5 bases). The sample was peripheral blood mononuclear cells (PBMCs), taken when the disease was refractory, from a patient treated with antithyroid drugs. CDR3 nucleotide sequence: TGTGCCAGCAGCTCAAAGATGCAGGGAAGCTTCACCGGGGAGCTGTTTTTT. It is translated as CASSSKMQGSFTGELFF.